This T cell receptor (beta chain) appears in the sequencing data of a study of T cell responses to AZD1222 COVID-19 vaccine. A word on this clone: Other nucleotide sequences in the sample specify the same CDR3.

The CDR3 covers 14 residues. The V and J ends lost 0 bases and 4 bases, in that order; junction bases with no gene match: 1. Germline assignment: CDR1 SGDLS and CDR2 YYNGEE. The assay was immunoSEQ multiplex PCR, and TCRdb's table has in-frame clones only and misses some. Found here are 65,000 to 85,000 clones, approximately 90% of them singletons; the top ten hold 5.2%. The sequences come from peripheral blood, collected on day 0 of AZD1222 vaccination. The TCR sequence derives from an adult in good health. The V call is TRBV9, the J call TRBJ2-7, with 10 positions matching TRBD1. This CDR3 reads CASSVEDRGYEQYF. CDR3 in DNA: TGTGCCAGCAGCGTAGAGGACAGGGGGTACGAGCAGTACTTC.